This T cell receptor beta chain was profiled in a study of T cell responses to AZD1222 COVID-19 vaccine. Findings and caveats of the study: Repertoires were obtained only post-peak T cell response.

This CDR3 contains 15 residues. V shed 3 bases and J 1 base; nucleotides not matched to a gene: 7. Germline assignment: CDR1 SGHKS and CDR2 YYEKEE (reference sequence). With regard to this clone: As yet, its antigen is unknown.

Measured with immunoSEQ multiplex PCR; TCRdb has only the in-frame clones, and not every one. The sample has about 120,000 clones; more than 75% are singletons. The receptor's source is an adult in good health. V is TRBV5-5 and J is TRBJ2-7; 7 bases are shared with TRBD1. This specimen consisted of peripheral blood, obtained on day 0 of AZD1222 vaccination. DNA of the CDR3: TGTGCCAGCAGCTCCAAAGGACAGGCTTCCTACGAGCAGTACTTC. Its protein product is CASSSKGQASYEQYF.